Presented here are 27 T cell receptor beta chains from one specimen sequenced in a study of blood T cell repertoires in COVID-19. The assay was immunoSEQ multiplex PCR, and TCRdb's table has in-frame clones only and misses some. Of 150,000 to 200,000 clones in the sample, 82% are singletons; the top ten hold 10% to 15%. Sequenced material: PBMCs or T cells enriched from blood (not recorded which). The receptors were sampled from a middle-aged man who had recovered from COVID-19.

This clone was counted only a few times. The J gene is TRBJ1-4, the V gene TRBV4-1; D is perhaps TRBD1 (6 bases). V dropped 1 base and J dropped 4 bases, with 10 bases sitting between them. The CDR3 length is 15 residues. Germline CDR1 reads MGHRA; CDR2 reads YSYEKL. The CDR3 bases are TGCGCCAGCAGCCAAGGTCAAGGGGGTAATGAAAAACTGTTTTTT. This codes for CASSQGQGGNEKLFF.

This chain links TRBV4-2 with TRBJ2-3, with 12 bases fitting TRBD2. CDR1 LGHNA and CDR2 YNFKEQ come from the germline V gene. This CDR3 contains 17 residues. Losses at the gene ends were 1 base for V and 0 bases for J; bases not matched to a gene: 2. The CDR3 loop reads CASSQAGTSGSTDTQYF. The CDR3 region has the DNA TGTGCCAGCAGCCAAGCCGGGACTAGCGGGAGCACAGATACGCAGTATTTT.

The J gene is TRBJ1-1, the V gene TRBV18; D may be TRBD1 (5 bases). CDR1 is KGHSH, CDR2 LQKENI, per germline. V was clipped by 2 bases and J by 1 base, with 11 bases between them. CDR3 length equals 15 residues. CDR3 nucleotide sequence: TGTGCCAGCTCACCAAGGGGAAACGAGAACACTGAAGCTTTCTTT. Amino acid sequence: CASSPRGNENTEAFF.

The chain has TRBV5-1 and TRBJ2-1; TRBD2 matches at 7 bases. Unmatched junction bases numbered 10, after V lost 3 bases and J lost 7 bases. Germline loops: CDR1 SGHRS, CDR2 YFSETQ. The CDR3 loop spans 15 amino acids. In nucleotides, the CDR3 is TGCGCCAGCAGCTCAAACTGGGCTAGCGGTAATGAGCAGTTCTTC. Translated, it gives CASSSNWASGNEQFF. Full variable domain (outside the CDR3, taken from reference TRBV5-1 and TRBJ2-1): KAGVTQTPRYLIKTRGQQVTLSCSPISGHRSVSWYQQTPGQGLQFLFEYFSETQRNKGNFPGRFSGRQFSNSRSEMNVSTLELGDSALYLCASSSNWASGNEQFFGPGTRLTVL.

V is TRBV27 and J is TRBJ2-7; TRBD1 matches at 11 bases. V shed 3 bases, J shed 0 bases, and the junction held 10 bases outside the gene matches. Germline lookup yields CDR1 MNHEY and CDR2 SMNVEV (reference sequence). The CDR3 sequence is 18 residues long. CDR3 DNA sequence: TGTGCCAGCAGTTTTCGGACAGGGGGCACCTCTACCTCCTACGAGCAGTACTTC. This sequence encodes CASSFRTGGTSTSYEQYF.

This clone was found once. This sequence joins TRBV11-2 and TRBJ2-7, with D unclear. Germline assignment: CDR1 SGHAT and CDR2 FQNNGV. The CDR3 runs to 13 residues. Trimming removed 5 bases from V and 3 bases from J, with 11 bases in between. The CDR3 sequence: CASSPSLNYEQYV. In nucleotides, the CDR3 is TGTGCCAGCAGCCCCTCCCTTAACTACGAGCAGTACGTC.

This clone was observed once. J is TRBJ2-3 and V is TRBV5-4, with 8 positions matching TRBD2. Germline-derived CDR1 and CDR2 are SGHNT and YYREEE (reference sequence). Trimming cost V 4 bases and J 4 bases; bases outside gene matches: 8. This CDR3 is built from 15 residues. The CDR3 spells CASSQGLVSADTQYF. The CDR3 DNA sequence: TGTGCCAGCAGCCAGGGACTAGTAAGCGCAGATACGCAGTATTTT.

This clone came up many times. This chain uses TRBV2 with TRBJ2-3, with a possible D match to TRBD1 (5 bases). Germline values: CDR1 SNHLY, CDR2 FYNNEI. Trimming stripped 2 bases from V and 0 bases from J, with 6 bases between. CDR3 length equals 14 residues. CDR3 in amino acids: CASSERGSTDTQYF. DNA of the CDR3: TGTGCCAGCAGTGAAAGGGGAAGCACAGATACGCAGTATTTT.

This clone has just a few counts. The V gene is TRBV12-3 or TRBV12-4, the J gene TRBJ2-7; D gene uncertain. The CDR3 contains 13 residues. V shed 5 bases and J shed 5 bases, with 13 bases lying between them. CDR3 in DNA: TGTGCCAGCAGTACAACAGTGACCCACGAGCAGTACTTC. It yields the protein CASSTTVTHEQYF.

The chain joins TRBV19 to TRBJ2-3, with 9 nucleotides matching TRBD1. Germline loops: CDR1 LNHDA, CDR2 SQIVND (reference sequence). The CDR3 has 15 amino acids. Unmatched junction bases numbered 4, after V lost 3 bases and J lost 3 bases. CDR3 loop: CASSIIGQGTDTQYF. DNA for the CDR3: TGTGCCAGTAGTATTATTGGACAGGGGACAGATACGCAGTATTTT.

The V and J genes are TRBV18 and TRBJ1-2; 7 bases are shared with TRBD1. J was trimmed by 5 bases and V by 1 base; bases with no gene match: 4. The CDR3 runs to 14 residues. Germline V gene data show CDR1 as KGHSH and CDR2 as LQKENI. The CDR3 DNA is TGTGCCAGCTCACCACTGCAGGGGGTATATGGCTACACCTTC. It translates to CASSPLQGVYGYTF.

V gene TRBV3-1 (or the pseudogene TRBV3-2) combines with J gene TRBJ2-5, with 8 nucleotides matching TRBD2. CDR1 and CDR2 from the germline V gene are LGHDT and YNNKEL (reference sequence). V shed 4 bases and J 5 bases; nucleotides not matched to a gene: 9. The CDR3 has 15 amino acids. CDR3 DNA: TGTGCCAGCAGCCCAGGACTAGCCGCCGGGGAGACCCAGTACTTC. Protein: CASSPGLAAGETQYF.

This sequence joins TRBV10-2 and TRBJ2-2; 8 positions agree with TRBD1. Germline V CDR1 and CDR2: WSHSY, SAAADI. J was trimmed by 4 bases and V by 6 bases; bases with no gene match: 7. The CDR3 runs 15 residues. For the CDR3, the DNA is TGCGCCAGCAGAGATGGACAGGGTAGCACCGGGGAGCTGTTTTTT. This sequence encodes CASRDGQGSTGELFF.

CDR3 nucleotide sequence: TGTGCCAGTAGGGACAGGGTCAAGAGTGGCTACACCTTC. It encodes CASRDRVKSGYTF. The chain has TRBV19 and TRBJ1-2, with 8 nucleotides matching TRBD1. V shed 6 bases, J shed 7 bases, and the junction held 7 bases outside the gene matches. The CDR3 runs to 13 residues. CDR1 LNHDA and CDR2 SQIVND come from the germline V gene (reference sequence).

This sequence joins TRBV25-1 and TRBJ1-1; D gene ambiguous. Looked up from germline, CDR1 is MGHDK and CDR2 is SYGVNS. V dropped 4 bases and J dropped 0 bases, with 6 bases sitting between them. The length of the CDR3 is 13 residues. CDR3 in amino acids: CASSAHLNTEAFF. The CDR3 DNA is TGTGCCAGCAGTGCCCATTTGAACACTGAAGCTTTCTTT.

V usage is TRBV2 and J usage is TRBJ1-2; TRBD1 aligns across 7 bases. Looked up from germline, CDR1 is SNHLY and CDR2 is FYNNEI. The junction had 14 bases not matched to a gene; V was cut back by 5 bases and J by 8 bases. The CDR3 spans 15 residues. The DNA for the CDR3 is TGTGCCAGCAGTATCTTTGGACAGGTCAAGGGGGGCTACACCTTC. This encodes CASSIFGQVKGGYTF. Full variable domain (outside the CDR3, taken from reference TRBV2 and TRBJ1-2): EPEVTQTPSHQVTQMGQEVILRCVPISNHLYFYWYRQILGQKVEFLVSFYNNEISEKSEIFDDQFSVERPDGSNFTLKIRSTKLEDSAMYFCASSIFGQVKGGYTFGSGTRLTVV.

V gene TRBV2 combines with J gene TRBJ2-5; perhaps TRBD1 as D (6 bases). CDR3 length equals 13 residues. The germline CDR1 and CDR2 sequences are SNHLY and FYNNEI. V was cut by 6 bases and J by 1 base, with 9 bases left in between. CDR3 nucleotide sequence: TGTGCCAGCAGCGGACAGATCCAAGAGACCCAGTACTTC. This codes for CASSGQIQETQYF.

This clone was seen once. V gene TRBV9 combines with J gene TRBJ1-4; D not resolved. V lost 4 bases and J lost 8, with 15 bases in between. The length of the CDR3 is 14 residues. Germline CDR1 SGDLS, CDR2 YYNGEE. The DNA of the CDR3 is TGTGCCAGCAGCTCGGGCGGGGAAGGCGAAAAACTGTTTTTT. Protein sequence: CASSSGGEGEKLFF. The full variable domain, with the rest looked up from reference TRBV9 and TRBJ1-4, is DSGVTQTPKHLITATGQRVTLRCSPRSGDLSVYWYQQSLDQGLQFLIQYYNGEERAKGNILERFSAQQFPDLHSELNLSSLELGDSALYFCASSSGGEGEKLFFGSGTQLSVL.

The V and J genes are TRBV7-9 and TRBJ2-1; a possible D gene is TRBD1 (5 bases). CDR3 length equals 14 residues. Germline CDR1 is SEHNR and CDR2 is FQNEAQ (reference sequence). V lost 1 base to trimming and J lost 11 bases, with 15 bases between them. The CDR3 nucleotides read TGTGCCAGCAGCTTAGGACAGCGTTGGGCGAAGCAGTTCTTC. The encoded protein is CASSLGQRWAKQFF.

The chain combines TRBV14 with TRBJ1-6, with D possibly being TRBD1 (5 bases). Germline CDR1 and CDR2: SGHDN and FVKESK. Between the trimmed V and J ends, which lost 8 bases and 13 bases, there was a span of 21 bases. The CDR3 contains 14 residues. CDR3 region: CASSSGHPQRPLHF. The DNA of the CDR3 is TGTGCCAGCTCCTCCGGACACCCGCAACGGCCCCTCCACTTT.

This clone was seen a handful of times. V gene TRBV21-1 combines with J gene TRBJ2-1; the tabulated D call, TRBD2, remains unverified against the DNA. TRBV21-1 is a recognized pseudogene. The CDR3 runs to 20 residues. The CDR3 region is CASSKDREGSGTWKYNEQFF. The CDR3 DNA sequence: TGTGCCAGCAGCAAAGATCGGGAAGGTAGCGGGACGTGGAAGTACAATGAGCAGTTCTTC.

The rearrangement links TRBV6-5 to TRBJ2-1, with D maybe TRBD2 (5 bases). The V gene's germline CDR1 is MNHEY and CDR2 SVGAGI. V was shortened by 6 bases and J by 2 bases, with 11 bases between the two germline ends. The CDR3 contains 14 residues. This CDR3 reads CASSQDFAYNEQFF. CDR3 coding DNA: TGTGCCAGCAGCCAGGACTTCGCCTACAATGAGCAGTTCTTC.

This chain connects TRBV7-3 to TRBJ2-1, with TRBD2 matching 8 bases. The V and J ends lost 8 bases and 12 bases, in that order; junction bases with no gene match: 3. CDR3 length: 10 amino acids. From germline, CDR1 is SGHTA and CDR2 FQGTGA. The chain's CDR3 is CASPRGGQFF. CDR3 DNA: TGTGCCAGCCCTCGGGGGGGGCAGTTCTTC.

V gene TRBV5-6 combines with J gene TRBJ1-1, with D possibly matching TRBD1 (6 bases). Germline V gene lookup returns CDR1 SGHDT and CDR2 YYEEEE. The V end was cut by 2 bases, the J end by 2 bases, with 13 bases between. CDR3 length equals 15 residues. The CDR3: CASSFYRVLNTEAFF. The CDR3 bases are TGTGCCAGCAGCTTTTACAGGGTTCTTAACACTGAAGCTTTCTTT.

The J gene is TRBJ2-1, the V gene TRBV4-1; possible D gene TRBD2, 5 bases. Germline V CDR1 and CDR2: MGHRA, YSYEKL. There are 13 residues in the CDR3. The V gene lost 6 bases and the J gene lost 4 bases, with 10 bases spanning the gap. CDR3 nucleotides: TGCGCCAGCAGGGCCGGGGTATACAATGAGCAGTTCTTC. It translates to CASRAGVYNEQFF.

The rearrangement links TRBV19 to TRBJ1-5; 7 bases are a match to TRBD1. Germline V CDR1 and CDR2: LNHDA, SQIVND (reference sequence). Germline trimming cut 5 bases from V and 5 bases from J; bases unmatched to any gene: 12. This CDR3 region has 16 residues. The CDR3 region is CASSFSTGRSDQPQHF. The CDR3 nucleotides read TGTGCCAGTAGTTTTTCGACAGGGCGCTCGGATCAGCCCCAGCATTTT.

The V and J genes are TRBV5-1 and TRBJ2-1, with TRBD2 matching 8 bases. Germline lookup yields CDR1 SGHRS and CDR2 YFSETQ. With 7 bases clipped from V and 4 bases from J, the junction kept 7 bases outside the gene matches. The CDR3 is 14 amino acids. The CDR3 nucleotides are TGCGCCAGCGAAGCGGGAGCTGGATACAATGAGCAGTTCTTC. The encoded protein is CASEAGAGYNEQFF. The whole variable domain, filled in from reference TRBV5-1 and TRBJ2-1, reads KAGVTQTPRYLIKTRGQQVTLSCSPISGHRSVSWYQQTPGQGLQFLFEYFSETQRNKGNFPGRFSGRQFSNSRSEMNVSTLELGDSALYLCASEAGAGYNEQFFGPGTRLTVL.